These 27 T cell receptor beta chains were sequenced from one sample in a study of shared clonotypes between healthy human individuals. Profiled with immunoSEQ multiplex PCR; TCRdb holds only in-frame clones, not every one. The data contain hundreds of thousands of clones, approximately 71% of them seen just once; the ten biggest clones take up around 12%. What was sequenced was PBMCs. The receptors derive from a woman in her forties in good health. Some clones in this sample may be carry-over from other donors' samples.

The table lists this clone with many counts. The chain employs TRBV27 and TRBJ1-2; D unclear. The germline gives CDR1 MNHEY, CDR2 SMNVEV (reference sequence). This CDR3 is 12 amino acids long. V was cut by 6 bases and J by 1 base, with 6 bases left in between. This chain's CDR3 is CASRGGNYGYTF. Written as DNA, the CDR3 is TGTGCCAGCAGGGGCGGTAACTATGGCTACACCTTC.

On this clone: This may stem from a read error, because a much larger clone lies one nucleotide away. This CDR3 is also generated by other DNA sequences in the sample. V usage is TRBV5-6 and J usage is TRBJ2-7; the D gene is possibly TRBD1 (6 bases). The CDR3 is made up of 15 amino acids. CDR1 is SGHDT, CDR2 YYEEEE, per germline. V was trimmed by 2 bases and J by 4 bases, leaving 16 bases between them. CDR3 nucleotides: TGTGCCAGCAGCTTCAGTCCTGGGGGCCTATACGAGCAGTACTTC. Encoded protein: CASSFSPGGLYEQYF.

V is TRBV28 and J is TRBJ1-1; 9 nucleotides match TRBD1. This CDR3 contains 15 residues. V lost 6 bases to trimming and J lost 5 bases; unmatched junction nucleotides: 10. Germline CDR1 is MDHEN and CDR2 is SYDVKM. CDR3 amino acids: CASRATGGAGTEAFF. The CDR3 coding sequence is TGTGCCAGCAGGGCTACAGGGGGCGCGGGGACTGAAGCTTTCTTT.

The rearrangement uses TRBV7-9 and TRBJ2-1; no definite D call. The V end lost 5 bases, the J end lost 2 bases, and 10 bases lay between the germline ends. Germline V gives CDR1 SEHNR, CDR2 FQNEAQ (reference sequence). The CDR3 is 14 residues long. CDR3 in DNA: TGTGCCAGCAGCCCCGATTCCGCCTACAATGAGCAGTTCTTC. It translates to CASSPDSAYNEQFF.

The V and J genes are TRBV19 and TRBJ2-1; D gene ambiguous. The CDR3 loop spans 11 amino acids. Trimming stripped 7 bases from V and 8 bases from J, with 9 bases between. The V gene's germline CDR1 is LNHDA and CDR2 SQIVND (reference sequence). This CDR3 reads CASNDLDEQFF. The CDR3 DNA follows: TGTGCCAGTAATGATTTGGATGAGCAGTTCTTC.

The chain recombines TRBV11-2 with TRBJ1-1; a possible D gene is TRBD1 (6 bases). The CDR3 runs 14 residues. Per germline, CDR1 SGHAT and CDR2 FQNNGV. V shed 5 bases and J shed 4 bases, with 14 bases lying between them. CDR3 protein: CASSVGRGSTEAFF. CDR3 sequence (DNA): TGTGCCAGCAGCGTGGGGAGGGGGAGCACTGAAGCTTTCTTT.

This clone has a count of ten or more. Other DNA sequences in this specimen translate into the identical CDR3. The V gene is TRBV28, the J gene TRBJ1-1, with TRBD1 identical over 9 bases. The CDR3 length is 15 residues. The V and J ends lost 4 bases and 3 bases, in that order; junction bases with no gene match: 6. The germline V gene has CDR1 MDHEN and CDR2 SYDVKM. This chain's CDR3 is CASSSTGGVYTEAFF. The CDR3 region has the DNA TGTGCCAGCAGTTCAACAGGGGGCGTTTACACTGAAGCTTTCTTT.

This chain's CDR3 is CASSFLGVLMQYGYTF. In DNA form, the CDR3 reads TGTGCCAGCAGCTTCCTGGGGGTACTCATGCAATATGGCTACACCTTC. This chain joins TRBV5-4 and TRBJ1-2, with a weak D call TRBD1 (5 bases). The germline V and J ends were trimmed by 2 bases and 5 bases, with 19 bases remaining between them. The CDR3 spans 16 residues. The germline gives CDR1 SGHNT, CDR2 YYREEE (reference sequence).

The chain couples TRBV19 to TRBJ1-1; possible D gene TRBD1, 5 bases. V was shortened by 6 bases and J by 3 bases, with 11 bases between the two germline ends. This CDR3 is built from 13 residues. Germline V lookup: CDR1 LNHDA, CDR2 SQIVND (reference sequence). The CDR3 bases are TGTGCCAGTAGCCTAACAGGCTACACTGAAGCTTTCTTT. Amino acids: CASSLTGYTEAFF.

The V call is TRBV5-1, the J call TRBJ2-7; TRBD2 agrees at 15 bases. V lost 0 bases, J lost 7 bases, and 5 bases stayed unmatched. Germline values: CDR1 SGHRS, CDR2 YFSETQ. The CDR3 covers 16 residues. The CDR3 sequence is CASSLAEGLAGGEQYF. In nucleotides, the CDR3 is TGCGCCAGCAGCTTGGCGGAAGGACTAGCGGGAGGGGAGCAGTACTTC.

The rearrangement joins TRBV5-4 to TRBJ2-7; possibly TRBD2 for D (6 bases). The V and J ends lost 4 bases and 0 bases respectively, with 14 bases between them. CDR1 is SGHNT, CDR2 YYREEE, per germline (reference sequence). There are 15 residues in the CDR3. Here the CDR3 DNA reads TGTGCCAGCAGCCTCGGGGGAAGGAGCTCCTACGAGCAGTACTTC. It translates to CASSLGGRSSYEQYF. Together with reference TRBV5-4 and TRBJ2-7, the CDR3 gives the full variable domain: ETGVTQSPTHLIKTRGQQVTLRCSSQSGHNTVSWYQQALGQGPQFIFQYYREEENGRGNFPPRFSGLQFPNYSSELNVNALELDDSALYLCASSLGGRSSYEQYFGPGTRLTVT.

The V call is TRBV29-1, the J call TRBJ2-7; unclear D gene. CDR1 and CDR2 from the germline V gene are SQVTM and ANQGSEA. Trimming pared 7 bases from V and 3 bases from J, leaving 13 bases between. This CDR3 has 12 residues. Written as DNA, the CDR3 is TGCAGCGGAGGATACGGACGCTACGAGCAGTACTTC. Protein product: CSGGYGRYEQYF.

V is TRBV7-2 and J is TRBJ2-7; unclear D gene. The CDR3 is 14 amino acids. V was pared by 4 bases and J by 7 bases, with 17 bases between. Germline V gives CDR1 SGHTA, CDR2 FQGNSA. This CDR3 is CASSSDLLPWEQYF. The CDR3 DNA sequence: TGTGCCAGCAGCTCTGACCTCCTTCCCTGGGAGCAGTACTTC. The entire variable domain, with the rest obtained from reference TRBV7-2 and TRBJ2-7, is as follows: GAGVSQSPSNKVTEKGKDVELRCDPISGHTALYWYRQSLGQGLEFLIYFQGNSAPDKSGLPSDRFSAERTGGSVSTLTIQRTQQEDSAVYLCASSSDLLPWEQYFGPGTRLTVT.

As for this clone: A read error is the likely source, as a far larger clone sits one nucleotide away. The sample holds other DNA sequences that translate to the same CDR3. CDR3 sequence reads: CSVGQNQETQYF. The CDR3 DNA follows: TGCAGCGTCGGACAGAACCAAGAGACACAGTACTTC. The V gene is TRBV29-1, the J gene TRBJ2-5; D is perhaps TRBD1 (6 bases). The germline gives CDR1 SQVTM, CDR2 ANQGSEA. This CDR3 comprises 12 residues.

The rearrangement joins TRBV11-3 to TRBJ2-1, with 8 bases matching TRBD2. The ends lost 1 base at V and 4 bases at J; junction bases unmatched: 3. The germline CDR1 and CDR2 sequences are SGHNT and YENEEA. The CDR3 sequence is 15 residues long. CDR3 in amino acids: CASSLGVAGYNEQFF. The CDR3 bases are TGTGCCAGCAGCTTAGGGGTAGCGGGGTACAATGAGCAGTTCTTC. Supplemented by reference TRBV11-3 and TRBJ2-1, the full variable domain reads EAGVVQSPRYKIIEKKQPVAFWCNPISGHNTLYWYLQNLGQGPELLIRYENEEAVDDSQLPKDRFSAERLKGVDSTLKIQPAELGDSAVYLCASSLGVAGYNEQFFGPGTRLTVL.

This rearrangement joins TRBV7-2 to TRBJ2-7; the match to TRBD1 covers 9 bases. V shed 2 bases and J 4 bases; nucleotides not matched to a gene: 9. CDR3 length: 16 residues. The V gene's germline CDR1 is SGHTA and CDR2 FQGNSA. CDR3 residues: CASSLQSGQGGYEQYF. The CDR3 DNA follows: TGTGCCAGCAGCTTACAGTCGGGACAGGGAGGATACGAGCAGTACTTC.

The chain combines TRBV4-1 with TRBJ1-5; possibly TRBD1 for D (5 bases). The CDR3 consists of 15 residues. V lost 0 bases to trimming and J lost 6 bases, with 12 bases between them. CDR1 is MGHRA and CDR2 is YSYEKL in the germline V gene. CDR3 residues: CASSQDAAGLQPQHF. CDR3 bases: TGCGCCAGCAGCCAAGATGCGGCAGGGCTTCAGCCCCAGCATTTT.

This clone was recorded many times. Other DNA sequences of this sample code for an identical CDR3. The chain couples TRBV29-1 to TRBJ1-1; D perhaps matches TRBD1 (6 bases). The CDR3 is 16 amino acids. From germline, CDR1 is SQVTM and CDR2 ANQGSEA. Deletions cut 7 bases from V and 4 bases from J, with 25 bases between. CDR3 bases: TGCAGCGGACGGAGGGGAGGGGGGCCGGAGGGCACTGAAGCTTTCTTT. Residues: CSGRRGGGPEGTEAFF.

The chain joins TRBV5-1 to TRBJ2-5, with D unresolved. This CDR3 region has 13 residues. V lost 2 bases to trimming and J lost 2 bases, with 7 bases between them. Per the germline V gene, CDR1 is SGHRS and CDR2 is YFSETQ. CDR3 protein: CASSFGRQETQYF. The CDR3 DNA follows: TGCGCCAGCAGCTTTGGCAGACAAGAGACCCAGTACTTC.

J is TRBJ1-4 and V is TRBV7-9; D remains unclear. This CDR3 contains 14 residues. Per the germline V gene, CDR1 is SEHNR and CDR2 is FQNEAQ (reference sequence). The V end was cut by 7 bases, the J end by 1 base, with 10 bases between. Here the CDR3 DNA reads TGTGCCAGCATCTTGGATCAAACTAATGAAAAACTGTTTTTT. It is translated as CASILDQTNEKLFF. Variable domain in full (rest from reference TRBV7-9 and TRBJ1-4): DTGVSQNPRHKITKRGQNVTFRCDPISEHNRLYWYRQTLGQGPEFLTYFQNEAQLEKSRLLSDRFSAERPKGSFSTLEIQRTEQGDSAMYLCASILDQTNEKLFFGSGTQLSVL.

Turning to this clone: A far bigger clonotype differs at one base, so this is likely a read error. The chain joins TRBV10-1 to TRBJ2-7; a weak D match, TRBD2 (7 bases). CDR3 length equals 15 residues. Looked up from germline, CDR1 is WNHNN and CDR2 is SYGVQD (reference sequence). Trimming took 0 bases from V and 7 from J, leaving 16 bases between them. CDR3 sequence: CASSESGGGFCEQYF. DNA for the CDR3: TGCGCCAGCAGTGAGTCGGGCGGGGGCTTCTGTGAGCAGTACTTC.

The CDR3 protein is CASSPGASDTDTQYF. In nucleotides, the CDR3 is TGTGCCAGCAGTCCCGGGGCTAGCGACACAGATACGCAGTATTTT. J is TRBJ2-3 and V is TRBV6-4; the D gene is possibly TRBD2 (6 bases). The CDR3 runs 15 residues. CDR1 is MRHNA and CDR2 is SNTAGT in the germline V gene. Deletions cut 5 bases from V and 2 bases from J, with 14 bases between.

The chain uses TRBV19 and TRBJ2-3; D gene uncertain. The CDR3 extends over 13 amino acids. V lost 8 bases to trimming and J lost 4 bases, with 13 bases between them. Germline values: CDR1 LNHDA, CDR2 SQIVND (reference sequence). DNA for the CDR3: TGTGCCAGTCAATCGAGAAGGGCAGATACGCAGTATTTT. Its protein is CASQSRRADTQYF. The complete variable domain, with remaining parts taken from reference TRBV19 and TRBJ2-3, reads DGGITQSPKYLFRKEGQNVTLSCEQNLNHDAMYWYRQDPGQGLRLIYYSQIVNDFQKGDIAEGYSVSREKKESFPLTVTSAQKNPTAFYLCASQSRRADTQYFGPGTRLTVL.

The chain joins TRBV18 to TRBJ1-2; weak D call: TRBD1 (6 bases). CDR3 length: 15 residues. Trimming left V 6 bases short and J 6 bases short, with 20 bases between. The germline CDR1 and CDR2 sequences are KGHSH and LQKENI. Here the CDR3 reads CASSPGTLLGNGYTF. CDR3 in DNA: TGTGCCAGCTCGCCCGGGACACTCCTTGGGAATGGCTACACCTTC.

Details on this clone: This clone may be a read error of a much larger clone one base away. Other DNA sequences in this specimen translate into the identical CDR3. This chain joins TRBV30 and TRBJ1-5; D not certain. The CDR3 spans 14 residues. CDR1 is GTSNPN, CDR2 SVGIG, per germline (reference sequence). The CDR3 here is CAWSKSRTDQPQHF. The CDR3 DNA follows: TGCGCCTGGAGTAAGTCGAGAACGGATCAGCCCCAGCATTTT.

The V and J genes are TRBV11-2 and TRBJ2-5; D gene uncertain. Between the trimmed V and J ends, which lost 3 bases and 5 bases, there was a span of 7 bases. The CDR3 is 12 amino acids. CDR1 SGHAT and CDR2 FQNNGV come from the germline V gene. The CDR3 coding sequence is TGTGCCAGCAGCTTTCAGGCGGAGACCCAGTACTTC. Translating gives CASSFQAETQYF.

For this clone: Since a far larger clone is one base different, this is likely a read error. The J gene is TRBJ2-7, the V gene TRBV25-1, with D tentatively TRBD1 or TRBD2 (5 bases each). CDR3 length equals 14 residues. In germline, CDR1 is MGHDK, CDR2 SYGVNS. CDR3 nucleotides: TGTGTCAGCGCCTCGGGGCTGTTCCCCTACGAGCAGTACTTC. This translates into CVSASGLFPYEQYF.